This T cell receptor (beta chain) derives from a study of Ad26.COV2.S vaccination and SARS-CoV-2 variants (TCRdb year 2021). About the full investigation: Vaccine-arm donors were drawn from COV1001, a multicentre, randomized, double-blind, placebo-controlled phase I-IIa trial of Ad26.COV2.S in healthy adults. The specificity and breadth of SARS-CoV-2-reactive T cell receptors after Ad26.COV2.S vaccination were assessed by TCRbeta repertoire sequencing. A total of approximately 30 samples were included in the TCR-sequenced set, comprising 19 Ad26.COV2.S vaccine recipients, 5 placebo recipients and 8 SARS-CoV-2 convalescent individuals. Blinding of investigators to trial group allocation was maintained during experiments and outcome assessment. Trial participants were randomized into five groups of five: low-dose or high-dose Ad26.COV2.S given once or twice, or placebo on both occasions. Dosing of Ad26.COV2.S was intramuscular, at either 5x10^10 or 1x10^11 viral particles, delivered as one shot or as two shots spaced 56 days apart.

Summary of the overall study and its limitations: Vaccine and placebo recipients had similar non-spike TCR breadth, a finding consistent with the vaccine containing only spike. It was noted by the authors that total T cell responses may have been underestimated by the TCR breadth and depth analyses. Compared with placebo recipients, Ad26.COV2.S recipients showed higher spike-specific TCR breadth (P = 0.0014). Comparing responses between vaccine doses or regimens was not something the study was powered to do. Substantial breadth of spike-specific CD8+ and CD4+ T cell responses was reported after vaccination.

The treatment or condition label, as the study defines it: some 20 received Ad26.COV2.S at low or high dose, single or two shots; several received placebo; per-sample allocation not given. For vaccine and placebo recipients, the sequenced repertoires came from samples collected on day 63 after the first injection. In Cohort 1b, about 27 adults aged 18-55 years were enrolled at a single site in Boston, USA, between 29 July and 7 August 2020. As a vaccine, Ad26.COV2.S was a replication-incompetent adenovirus type 26 vector that expressed a prefusion-stabilized SARS-CoV-2 spike protein derived from the original Wuhan strain. The immunoSEQ Assay was used to sequence TCRbeta CDR3 regions. After extraction, genomic DNA underwent amplification by bias-controlled multiplex PCR, followed by high-throughput sequencing. In the authors' own workflow: Collapsing and filtering of sequences were performed to quantify the absolute abundance of each unique TCRbeta CDR3 region. T cell fraction was estimated by normalizing TCRbeta template counts to usable DNA, which was measured by amplifying reference genes present in all nucleated cells. Repertoire TCRs were annotated as SARS-CoV-2-specific by exact matching of V gene, CDR3 amino acid sequence and J gene to a known reactive TCR set. The reference SARS-CoV-2 TCR set was derived from MIRA and filtered for enrichment in COVID-19-positive ImmuneCODE repertoires, a step that removed public or cross-reactive TCRs. Drawing on the MIRA antigens, annotated TCRs were analysed further at the level of specific ORF or position within ORF. Depth was the summed frequency of annotated unique rearrangements, while breadth was defined as annotated unique rearrangements over total unique productive rearrangements. TCR breadth was compared between groups using two-sided Wilcoxon rank-sum tests. TCRdb obtained this table from immuneACCESS and retained in-frame rearrangements with V and J assigned. These tables miss some clones; where compared with another copy, unresolved V genes account for less than half of the shortfall, and the remainder is unexplained. From that table come the V and J calls and clone size; the DNA was used to work out D and trimming. This sample has roughly 420,000 clones in its table, and 75% to 90% of those were observed once. The top ten clones comprise 2.5% to 3% of the sample.

A word on this clone: The clone's antigen remains unknown. Nothing much larger sits one base from this clone, and base qualities are not available.

V has 4 bases trimmed and J has 13 bases trimmed; junction bases matching no gene number 8. CDR1 and CDR2 are drawn from the germline V gene: KGHDR, SFDVKD. The CDR3 covers 12 residues, taking in both the cysteine and the phenylalanine. Kept here is only the CDR3 DNA, which spans 36 bases and is read in frame from base 1. This TCR was recovered from a person aged 18-65 years who received the Ad26.COV2.S COVID-19 vaccine or a placebo. Here the sequenced sample was peripheral blood, taken in a trial of Ad26.COV2.S vaccine versus placebo. The chain is assembled from TRBV24-1 and TRBJ1-2; the central 7 bases match TRBD1. The nucleotides are TGTGCCACCAGTGACTGGCGACAGGGACTCACCTTC. It encodes CATSDWRQGLTF.